This T cell receptor (beta chain) was captured in a study of cytomegalovirus exposure and HLA in healthy donors. The CDR3 is made up of 16 amino acids. Germline V lookup: CDR1 MGHRA, CDR2 YSYEKL. The trim removed 4 bases at V and 4 bases at J, leaving 11 bases unmatched. The PCR was carried out with 60 Vbeta primers and 13 Jbeta primers. TCRdb keeps only in-frame clones here, not all; method: immunoSEQ multiplex PCR. In the table there are roughly 130,000 clones, around 79% of which are singletons. The source material was PBMCs. The receptor comes from a female donor in good health and CMV-seronegative. This chain uses TRBV4-1 with TRBJ1-1; 8 nucleotides align to TRBD1. CDR3 bases: TGCGCCAGCAGCCCAGTCCCCTTCAGGGGGCCCACTGAAGCTTTCTTT. Protein sequence: CASSPVPFRGPTEAFF.